Shown below are 18 T cell receptor beta chains from a single sample sequenced in a study of T cells after yellow fever vaccination. MiXCR was run by TCRdb on the 5' RACE reads, yielding one entry per CDR3 protein. Of 600,000 to 750,000 distinct CDR3 sequences in the sample, 12% were seen once. The sample in question was PBMCs, obtained on the day of the yellow fever booster vaccination. The origin of the receptors is a man aged 30-40 years who received the YFV17D yellow fever vaccine.

This sequence joins TRBV27 and TRBJ2-7; D is undetermined. The CDR3 runs to 10 residues. V shed 8 bases and J shed 7 bases, with 9 bases lying between them. The germline V gene has CDR1 MNHEY and CDR2 SMNVEV (reference sequence). CDR3 in amino acids: CASGYGEQYF. The CDR3 bases are TGTGCCAGCGGGTACGGGGAGCAGTACTTC.

This clonotype was counted a few times. The rearrangement links TRBV6-1 to TRBJ2-4, with a possible D match to TRBD2 (6 bases). The germline V gene encodes CDR1 MNHNS and CDR2 SASEGT. Deletions cut 5 bases from V and 8 bases from J, with 13 bases between. CDR3 length: 13 amino acids. The CDR3, as DNA: TGTGCCAGCAGTCCCATCGGAGGGGACATTCAGTACTTC. This sequence encodes CASSPIGGDIQYF.

This clonotype was observed a single time. No conserved phenylalanine or tryptophan ends this CDR3, so it is likely a read error. The chain couples TRBV7-2 to TRBJ2-1; perhaps TRBD2 as D (6 bases). Per the germline V gene, CDR1 is SGHTA and CDR2 is FQGNSA. The CDR3 has 12 residues. V was shortened by 2 bases and J by 9 bases, with 8 bases between the two germline ends. The CDR3 loop is CASSLWTTEQFI. CDR3 nucleotides: TGTGCCAGCAGCTTATGGACTACTGAGCAGTTCATC.

This chain uses TRBV20-1 with TRBJ2-2; D tentatively reads TRBD1 or TRBD2 (5 bases each). This CDR3 has 12 amino acids. Germline V gives CDR1 DFQATT, CDR2 SNEGSKA (reference sequence). V was shortened by 7 bases and J by 7 bases, with 13 bases between the two germline ends. In DNA form, the CDR3 reads TGCAGTGGTACGAGGGACGACGGGGAGCTGTTTTTT. Its protein is CSGTRDDGELFF.

The chain employs TRBV27 and TRBJ1-5; TRBD1 matches at 7 bases. CDR3 length: 14 amino acids. Germline lookup yields CDR1 MNHEY and CDR2 SMNVEV (reference sequence). J lost 2 bases, V lost 6 bases, and 4 bases had no gene match. In DNA, the CDR3 is TGTGCCAGCAGCTACAGGGGCCGCAATCAGCCCCAGCATTTT. It encodes CASSYRGRNQPQHF.

This clonotype showed up many times. The chain has TRBV18 and TRBJ2-7; D gene ambiguous. This CDR3 is built from 12 residues. The V and J ends lost 3 bases and 13 bases respectively, with 16 bases between them. Germline CDR1 and CDR2: KGHSH and LQKENI. The CDR3 sequence: CASSPSFGKSYF. CDR3 DNA: TGTGCCAGCTCACCCTCTTTTGGGAAGTCTTACTTC.

There are many counts of this clonotype. The rearrangement links TRBV4-3 to TRBJ2-1; 8 bases are shared with TRBD1. The J segment lost 4 bases and the V segment lost 5 bases, leaving 4 bases of the junction unmatched. Germline assignment: CDR1 LGHNA and CDR2 YSLEER. The CDR3 runs to 14 residues. Here the CDR3 DNA reads TGCGCCAGCAGCGCAGGGGGCGGGTACAATGAGCAGTTCTTC. Residues: CASSAGGGYNEQFF.

This clonotype was seen a few times. The rearrangement links TRBV3-1 to TRBJ1-1, with TRBD1 as a possible D gene (6 bases). Looked up from germline, CDR1 is LGHDT and CDR2 is YNNKEL (reference sequence). The V and J ends lost 3 bases and 3 bases respectively, with 14 bases between them. The CDR3 runs 15 residues. The CDR3 protein is CASSQALGQYTEAFF. CDR3 bases: TGTGCCAGCAGCCAGGCTCTAGGACAGTACACTGAAGCTTTCTTT.

This clonotype was detected only a few times. The CDR3 bases are TGTGCCAGCAGCCCCCCCCGTGGTAGCGGGGTTTACAATGAGCAGTTCTTC. As protein: CASSPPRGSGVYNEQFF. The chain links TRBV5-5 to TRBJ2-1; TRBD2 agrees at 8 bases. The length of the CDR3 is 17 residues. Germline CDR1 is SGHKS and CDR2 is YYEKEE (reference sequence). V dropped 4 bases and J dropped 4; count of bases not matched to a gene: 13.

This clonotype was counted at least ten times. The rearrangement uses TRBV7-2 and TRBJ2-5; TRBD1 agrees at 8 bases. The CDR3 is 15 amino acids. The germline CDR1 and CDR2 sequences are SGHTA and FQGNSA. Trimming took 5 bases from V and 5 from J; bases not matched to a gene: 10. In nucleotides, the CDR3 is TGTGCCAGCAGCGATCAGACAGGGGCGGGGGAGACCCAGTACTTC. It codes for CASSDQTGAGETQYF.

V is TRBV11-2 and J is TRBJ2-1, with 11 bases aligning to TRBD2. This CDR3 is built from 18 residues. Germline V gene data show CDR1 as SGHAT and CDR2 as FQNNGV. Losses at the gene ends were 5 bases for V and 0 bases for J; bases not matched to a gene: 9. The DNA of the CDR3 is TGTGCCAGCAGCGTCGGGACTAGCGGTTTTAGCTCCTACAATGAGCAGTTCTTC. This translates into CASSVGTSGFSSYNEQFF. Full variable domain (outside the CDR3, taken from reference TRBV11-2 and TRBJ2-1): EAGVAQSPRYKIIEKRQSVAFWCNPISGHATLYWYQQILGQGPKLLIQFQNNGVVDDSQLPKDRFSAERLKGVDSTLKIQPAKLEDSAVYLCASSVGTSGFSSYNEQFFGPGTRLTVL.

The CDR3 DNA reads as TGCAGTGCTCTGTCCAGGGGGGTTGAAAAACTGTTTTTT. Translating it yields CSALSRGVEKLFF. The chain uses TRBV20-1 and TRBJ1-4; 7 positions match TRBD1. Trimming cost V 5 bases and J 7 bases; bases outside gene matches: 7. The CDR3 length is 13 residues. Germline V CDR1 and CDR2: DFQATT, SNEGSKA (reference sequence).

The J gene is TRBJ2-1, the V gene TRBV30; D not certain. With 6 bases removed from V and 0 bases from J, the gap between germline ends came to 12 bases. The CDR3 extends over 14 amino acids. Germline V gene sequence: CDR1 GTSNPN, CDR2 SVGIG (reference sequence). CDR3 in amino acids: CACPHPLSYNEQFF. The CDR3 nucleotides read TGTGCCTGCCCCCACCCGCTCTCCTACAATGAGCAGTTCTTC.

V and J are TRBV5-4 and TRBJ1-1; no definite D call. In germline, CDR1 is SGHNT, CDR2 YYREEE (reference sequence). The germline V and J ends were trimmed by 1 base and 3 bases, with 13 bases remaining between them. This CDR3 region has 15 residues. The CDR3: CASSLWAGRDTEAFF. For the CDR3, the DNA is TGTGCCAGCAGCTTGTGGGCAGGTCGAGACACTGAAGCTTTCTTT.

This clonotype was seen only a few times. The V gene is TRBV29-1, the J gene TRBJ1-2; tentatively, D is TRBD1 (6 bases). Trimming shortened V by 7 bases and J by 2 bases, and 14 bases separated the two germline ends. This CDR3 is built from 13 residues. Germline V gives CDR1 SQVTM, CDR2 ANQGSEA. The DNA of the CDR3 is TGCAGCGGAGTCCAAGGACAGAACTATGGCTACACCTTC. This sequence encodes CSGVQGQNYGYTF. Supplemented by reference TRBV29-1 and TRBJ1-2, the full variable domain reads SAVISQKPSRDICQRGTSLTIQCQVDSQVTMMFWYRQQPGQSLTLIATANQGSEATYESGFVIDKFPISRPNLTFSTLTVSNMSPEDSSIYLCSGVQGQNYGYTFGSGTRLTVV.

The chain has TRBV29-1 and TRBJ2-7; the D is unclear. CDR1 and CDR2 from the germline V gene are SQVTM and ANQGSEA. This CDR3 is 11 amino acids long. Trimming cost V 3 bases and J 5 bases, with 8 bases left between them. The CDR3 DNA sequence: TGCAGCGTTGAGTGGGCGGACGAGCAGTACTTC. Its translation is CSVEWADEQYF.

This CDR3 reads CASSQEHGQPLKPQHF. The CDR3 region has the DNA TGCGCCAGCAGCCAAGAGCACGGACAGCCATTGAAGCCCCAGCATTTT. The rearrangement joins TRBV4-3 to TRBJ1-5, with D perhaps matching TRBD1 (6 bases). The germline CDR1 and CDR2 sequences are LGHNA and YSLEER. The CDR3 is made up of 16 amino acids. Trimming removed 0 bases from V and 8 bases from J, with 17 bases in between.

This clonotype has more than one count but fewer than ten. The chain is built from TRBV7-9 and TRBJ2-7; either TRBD1 or TRBD2 may supply D (5 bases each). The CDR3 spans 15 residues. Germline loops: CDR1 SEHNR, CDR2 FQNEAQ (reference sequence). V lost 0 bases and J 3 bases, leaving 12 bases between the germline ends. The CDR3 spells CASSLAGTFVYEQYF. The CDR3 bases are TGTGCCAGCAGCTTAGCAGGGACGTTTGTCTACGAGCAGTACTTC.